This T cell receptor (beta chain) was obtained from a study of OX40 agonist ivuxolimab in advanced cancers. Background on the study: Patients were under 90% male with ages about 23 to 80, mean around 58.

This clone came up a few times. Measured with immunoSEQ multiplex PCR; TCRdb has only the in-frame clones, and not every one. The sample yields about 53,000 clones, around 82% seen once. V was cut by 2 bases and J by 1 base, with 12 bases left in between. Germline V gene data show CDR1 as MNHEY and CDR2 as SMNVEV (reference sequence). The CDR3 has 16 amino acids. The source of this sequence is an adult with an advanced solid tumor such as melanoma, head and neck, liver or kidney cancer. The chain is built from TRBV27 and TRBJ1-3; D gene ambiguous. The source was CD4+ or CD8+ T cells sorted from blood, collected in a trial of the OX40 agonist ivuxolimab. This CDR3 reads CASSLTTPGSGNTIYF. The CDR3 nucleotides read TGTGCCAGCAGTTTAACAACCCCGGGGTCTGGAAACACCATATATTTT.